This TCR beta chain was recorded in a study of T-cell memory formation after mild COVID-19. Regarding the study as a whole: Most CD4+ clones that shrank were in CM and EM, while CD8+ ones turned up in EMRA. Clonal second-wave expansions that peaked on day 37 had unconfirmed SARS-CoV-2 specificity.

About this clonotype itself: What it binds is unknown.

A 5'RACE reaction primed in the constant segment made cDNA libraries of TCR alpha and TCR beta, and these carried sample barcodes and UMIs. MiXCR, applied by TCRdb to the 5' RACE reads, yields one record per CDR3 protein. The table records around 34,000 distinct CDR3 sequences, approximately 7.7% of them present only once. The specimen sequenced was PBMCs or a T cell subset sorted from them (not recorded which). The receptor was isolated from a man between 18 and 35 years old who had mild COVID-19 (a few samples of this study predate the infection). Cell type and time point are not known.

The CDR3 DNA follows: TGTGCCAGCAGTGAATTGGAGGTCAAAAACATTCAGTACTTC. Amino acids: CASSELEVKNIQYF. The V and J genes are TRBV2 and TRBJ2-4; weak D call: TRBD2 (5 bases). V was shortened by 2 bases and J by 3 bases, with 8 bases between the two germline ends. The length of the CDR3 is 14 residues. Germline V gives CDR1 SNHLY, CDR2 FYNNEI.